Listed below are T cell receptor beta chains from one sample, sequenced in a study of T cells in narcolepsy. Sequenced by immunoSEQ multiplex PCR; TCRdb stores in-frame clones only, minus some. Among tens of thousands of clones, about nine tenths were seen once, and the ten largest hold more than 0.65%. The sequenced material came from CD45RA- memory CD4+ T cells from PBMCs. These receptors came from a human donor with narcolepsy. Both conserved end residues are part of each CDR3. The order of the fields is V gene, clone size, J gene, D gene, CDR3 DNA, CDR3 protein. The D gene is left open where the match is weak. Some rows have no size entry. The others give once, few or many, or a class for an expanded clone.

V: TRBV14; size: NA; J: TRBJ2-3; D: NA; DNA: TGTGCCAGCAGCCCCCTCGGAGCCCCCACAGAAACGCAGTATTTT; CDR3: CASSPLGAPTETQYF
V: TRBV5-1; size: NA; J: TRBJ2-5; D: TRBD1; DNA: TGCGCCAGCAGCCCCCGACAGGGGGCGGGGGAGACCCAGTACTTC; CDR3: CASSPRQGAGETQYF
V: TRBV7-9; size: NA; J: TRBJ2-1; D: NA; DNA: TGTGCCAGCAGCCCTTACGGTTCCTACAATGAGCAGTTCTTC; CDR3: CASSPYGSYNEQFF
V: TRBV9; size: NA; J: TRBJ1-6; D: TRBD1; DNA: TGTGCCAGCAGCACGACAGGGTATAATTCACCCCTCCACTTT; CDR3: CASSTTGYNSPLHF
V: TRBV7-7; size: NA; J: TRBJ2-3; D: NA; DNA: TGTGCCAGCAGCTCATCAGGGGCAGATACGCAGTATTTT; CDR3: CASSSSGADTQYF
V: TRBV18; size: NA; J: TRBJ1-6; D: TRBD1; DNA: TGTGCCAGCTCAGCAGACAGGGTTTCCTATAATTCACCCCTCCACTTT; CDR3: CASSADRVSYNSPLHF
V: TRBV6-1; size: NA; J: TRBJ2-1; D: NA; DNA: TGTGCCAGCAGTGAAGCGCGGCAGGGGAGCTACAATGAGCAGTTCTTC; CDR3: CASSEARQGSYNEQFF
V: TRBV6-5; size: NA; J: TRBJ1-2; D: TRBD1; DNA: TGTGCCAGCCAAACAGGGGGCGGAGGCTACACCTTC; CDR3: CASQTGGGGYTF
V: TRBV29-1; size: NA; J: TRBJ1-1; D: NA; DNA: TGCAGCGTTGAAAGGAACACTGAAGCTTTCTTT; CDR3: CSVERNTEAFF
V: TRBV15; size: NA; J: TRBJ1-1; D: TRBD1; DNA: TGTGCCACCAGCAGAGAGGCAGGGACAGGAGCTTTCTTT; CDR3: CATSREAGTGAFF
V: TRBV18; size: NA; J: TRBJ1-4; D: TRBD1; DNA: TGTGCCAGCTCACCAGGCAGGGGGCGAAATGAAAAACTGTTTTTT; CDR3: CASSPGRGRNEKLFF
V: TRBV27; size: NA; J: TRBJ1-1; D: NA; DNA: TGTGCCAGCAGTTCACTAATGGCAGGGCATGGGGTAGCTTTCTTT; CDR3: CASSSLMAGHGVAFF
V: TRBV15; size: NA; J: TRBJ2-7; D: NA; DNA: TGTGCCACCAGCAGAGATCGATTGGGCGGCAGGGGCTTCGAGCAGTACTTC; CDR3: CATSRDRLGGRGFEQYF
V: TRBV6-5; size: NA; J: TRBJ1-1; D: TRBD1; DNA: TGTGCCAGCAGTTTTCTAAGGGGGCGCAACACTGAAGCTTTCTTT; CDR3: CASSFLRGRNTEAFF
V: TRBV19; size: NA; J: TRBJ1-1; D: NA; DNA: TGTGCCAGTAGTATAGTGTCTCAGGGCCGGAGTAACACTGAAGCTTTCTTT; CDR3: CASSIVSQGRSNTEAFF
V: TRBV5-6; size: NA; J: TRBJ2-7; D: NA; DNA: TGTGCCAGCAGCTTGGCAGGGGGGACCTACGAGCAGTACTTC; CDR3: CASSLAGGTYEQYF
V: TRBV4-1; size: NA; J: TRBJ1-2; D: NA; DNA: TGCGCCAGCAGCCAAGACCCCGGGGCTAACTATGGCTACACCTTC; CDR3: CASSQDPGANYGYTF
V: TRBV7-8; size: few; J: TRBJ2-3; D: NA; DNA: TGTGCCAGCAGCTTATTAGAACTAGATACGCAGTATTTT; CDR3: CASSLLELDTQYF
V: TRBV6-5; size: NA; J: TRBJ2-7; D: NA; DNA: TGTGCCAGCAGTTACTCGGGGAGCTCCTACGAGCAGTACTTC; CDR3: CASSYSGSSYEQYF
V: TRBV11-1; size: NA; J: TRBJ2-5; D: TRBD1; DNA: TGTGCCAGCAGCTCCAACCGACAGGGGCCGGAGACCCAGTACTTC; CDR3: CASSSNRQGPETQYF
V: TRBV4-2; size: NA; J: TRBJ1-6; D: TRBD1; DNA: TGTGCCAGCAGCCAAGAGCAAGGGGGCGCCGGGTCACCCCTCCACTTT; CDR3: CASSQEQGGAGSPLHF
V: TRBV7-2; size: NA; J: TRBJ2-4; D: TRBD1; DNA: TGTGCCAGCAGCATTTCAGGGGGTTCCAAAAACATTCAGTACTTC; CDR3: CASSISGGSKNIQYF
V: TRBV10-3; size: NA; J: TRBJ1-1; D: TRBD1; DNA: TGTGCCATTTCGGACAGGAGCACTGAAGCTTTCTTT; CDR3: CAISDRSTEAFF
V: TRBV2; size: NA; J: TRBJ1-2; D: TRBD1; DNA: TGTGCCAGCAGGGCAGGGGGCGGCCTTGGTGGCTACACCTTC; CDR3: CASRAGGGLGGYTF
V: TRBV28; size: NA; J: TRBJ2-3; D: NA; DNA: TGTGCCAGCAAGAGGACGCTGGCCACAGATACGCAGTATTTT; CDR3: CASKRTLATDTQYF
V: TRBV10-3; size: few; J: TRBJ2-7; D: NA; DNA: TGTGCCATCAAACCACAGGACTCCTACGAGCAGTACTTC; CDR3: CAIKPQDSYEQYF
V: TRBV4-2; size: NA; J: TRBJ2-1; D: NA; DNA: TGTGCCAGCAGCCAAGAGGGACTTCGCTCCTACAATGAGCAGTTCTTC; CDR3: CASSQEGLRSYNEQFF
V: TRBV9; size: NA; J: TRBJ2-5; D: NA; DNA: TGTGCCAGCAGCGTAGCCCCCCGTGGGGAGACCCAGTACTTC; CDR3: CASSVAPRGETQYF
V: TRBV10-3; size: few; J: TRBJ1-3; D: NA; DNA: TGTGCCATCACCCCGGGGCAAGGGCAGAGCTCTGGAAACACCATATATTTT; CDR3: CAITPGQGQSSGNTIYF
V: TRBV13; size: NA; J: TRBJ2-1; D: TRBD2; DNA: TGTGCCAGCAGCTTCCGCGGGGGGGCTGATGAGCAGTTCTTC; CDR3: CASSFRGGADEQFF
V: TRBV5-4; size: NA; J: TRBJ2-5; D: TRBD2; DNA: TGTGCCAGCAGCTTGGGTCAGGCGGGGGGGGAGACCCAGTACTTC; CDR3: CASSLGQAGGETQYF
V: TRBV2; size: NA; J: TRBJ1-5; D: NA; DNA: TGTGCCAGCAGTGAAGTAGAAGGGCAGCCCCAGCATTTT; CDR3: CASSEVEGQPQHF
V: TRBV7-2; size: NA; J: TRBJ2-7; D: NA; DNA: TGTGCCAGCAGCTTTGACAAGGGCCCTTACGAGCAGTACTTC; CDR3: CASSFDKGPYEQYF
V: TRBV2; size: NA; J: TRBJ1-5; D: NA; DNA: TGTGCCAGCAAGGGGGACCATCAGCCCCAGCATTTT; CDR3: CASKGDHQPQHF
V: TRBV18; size: NA; J: TRBJ2-3; D: TRBD1; DNA: TGTGCCAGCTCACCGGGACAGGGGAAAGATACGCAGTATTTT; CDR3: CASSPGQGKDTQYF
V: TRBV5-1; size: NA; J: TRBJ2-7; D: NA; DNA: TGCGCCAGCAGCTTAGGATTACAATACGAGCAGTACTTC; CDR3: CASSLGLQYEQYF
V: TRBV21-1; size: NA; J: TRBJ2-3; D: NA; DNA: TGTGCCAGCAGCCGAGGGAGGGTGTGCACAGATACGCAGTATTTT; CDR3: CASSRGRVCTDTQYF
V: TRBV6-1; size: NA; J: TRBJ2-7; D: TRBD1; DNA: TGTGCCAGCAACTCAGGACAGGGCTACGAGCAGTACTTC; CDR3: CASNSGQGYEQYF
V: TRBV7-2; size: NA; J: TRBJ2-3; D: NA; DNA: TGTGCCAGCAGCTTCCGTATCGCGGGCACAGATACGCAGTATTTT; CDR3: CASSFRIAGTDTQYF
V: TRBV28; size: NA; J: TRBJ2-7; D: TRBD1; DNA: TGTGCCAGCAGTACCGCCTCTCCGGGACAGCGAAGTGAGCAGTACTTC; CDR3: CASSTASPGQRSEQYF
V: TRBV7-9; size: NA; J: TRBJ1-4; D: TRBD1; DNA: TGTGCCAGCAGCTTTATGGGACAGGAGAATGAAAAACTGTTTTTT; CDR3: CASSFMGQENEKLFF
V: TRBV6-1; size: NA; J: TRBJ1-2; D: NA; DNA: TGTGCCAGCCAGGCGAACTATGGCTACACCTTC; CDR3: CASQANYGYTF
V: TRBV14; size: NA; J: TRBJ2-1; D: NA; DNA: TGTGCCAGCAGCGACATAAACAATGAGCAGTTCTTC; CDR3: CASSDINNEQFF
V: TRBV2; size: NA; J: TRBJ1-2; D: NA; DNA: TGTGCCAGCAGTGGAGCAGGGCTAGGCTACACCTTC; CDR3: CASSGAGLGYTF
V: TRBV30; size: NA; J: TRBJ2-3; D: NA; DNA: TGTGCCTGGAGTGTACAGGGCCAAAGAAGCACAGATACGCAGTATTTT; CDR3: CAWSVQGQRSTDTQYF
V: TRBV2; size: NA; J: TRBJ1-5; D: NA; DNA: TGTGCCAGCAGTGCAGGACGAAAGCCCCAGCATTTT; CDR3: CASSAGRKPQHF
V: TRBV6-1; size: NA; J: TRBJ1-5; D: NA; DNA: TGTGCCAGCAGTGAAGGCGCCAGGCCAAATCAGCCCCAGCATTTT; CDR3: CASSEGARPNQPQHF
V: TRBV27; size: NA; J: TRBJ1-1; D: NA; DNA: TGTGCCACCCGAAAAACCGGACAGAACACTGAAGCTTTCTTT; CDR3: CATRKTGQNTEAFF
V: TRBV11-3; size: once; J: TRBJ2-7; D: NA; DNA: TGTGCCAGCAGCTTGGGGTACGGAGGGCGAGGCTCCTACGAGCAGTACTTC; CDR3: CASSLGYGGRGSYEQYF
V: TRBV2; size: NA; J: TRBJ1-5; D: TRBD1; DNA: TGTGCCAGCAGTGAGCGACAGGGACGGCAGCCCCAGCATTTT; CDR3: CASSERQGRQPQHF
V: TRBV11-2; size: NA; J: TRBJ2-1; D: NA; DNA: TGTGCCAGCGGCCACAGAGGGGACAACTCCTACAATGAGCAGTTCTTC; CDR3: CASGHRGDNSYNEQFF
V: TRBV4-3; size: NA; J: TRBJ2-7; D: NA; DNA: TGCGCCAGCAGCCAAGATGCTGGAAGCTCCTACGAGCAGTACTTC; CDR3: CASSQDAGSSYEQYF
V: TRBV19; size: NA; J: TRBJ2-5; D: TRBD2; DNA: TGTGCCAGTAGTTCACAAGCGGGAGGGGTGACCCAGTACTTC; CDR3: CASSSQAGGVTQYF
V: TRBV7-2; size: NA; J: TRBJ2-5; D: TRBD2; DNA: TGTGCCAGCAGAGCCGGGACTAGCGGAGGAGAGACCCAGTACTTC; CDR3: CASRAGTSGGETQYF
V: TRBV4-3; size: NA; J: TRBJ2-1; D: TRBD2; DNA: TGCGCCAGCAGCCAAGATGGAGCGGGAGAGCAGTTCTTC; CDR3: CASSQDGAGEQFF
V: TRBV13; size: NA; J: TRBJ1-5; D: NA; DNA: TGTGCCAGCAGCATTAGAACAGGTCAGCCCCAGCATTTT; CDR3: CASSIRTGQPQHF
V: TRBV7-2; size: NA; J: TRBJ1-6; D: NA; DNA: TGTGCCAGCAGCTTATCGACCAGCTCAACGGGGAGGGCACCCCTCCACTTT; CDR3: CASSLSTSSTGRAPLHF
V: TRBV20-1; size: NA; J: TRBJ1-1; D: NA; DNA: TGCAGTGCTAGAGGGGGTGAAGCTTTCTTT; CDR3: CSARGGEAFF
V: TRBV9; size: NA; J: TRBJ2-2; D: NA; DNA: TGTGCCAGCAGCGTAGTTCCTGCCGGGGAGCTGTTTTTT; CDR3: CASSVVPAGELFF
V: TRBV5-1; size: few; J: TRBJ2-7; D: TRBD2; DNA: TGCGCCAGCAGTCGAATAGCGGGGGGGCAAGGCTACGAGCAGTACTTC; CDR3: CASSRIAGGQGYEQYF